The 8 T cell receptor beta chains presented below share a single source sample, sequenced in a study of T cell responses to AZD1222 COVID-19 vaccine. Assay: immunoSEQ multiplex PCR; the TCRdb copy retains only in-frame clones and omits some. The table shows about 130,000 clones, with less than 95% occurring only once. Sequenced here: peripheral blood, sampled on day 0 of MenACWY control vaccination. The source of these receptors is an adult in good health.

Of note for this clone: One junction end disagrees with the germline gene, perhaps due to a read error. Other DNA sequences in the same sample also yield this CDR3. V and J are TRBV4-2 and TRBJ1-1, with a tentative D call TRBD1 (5 bases). This CDR3 has 14 residues. Germline V gene lookup returns CDR1 LGHNA and CDR2 YNFKEQ. CDR3 amino acids: CASSQAGMNTEAFF. In DNA, the CDR3 is TGTGCCAGCAGCCAAGCAGGGATGAACACCGAAGCTTTCTTT.

The chain has TRBV3-1 (or the pseudogene TRBV3-2) and TRBJ2-1, with D possibly matching TRBD2 (5 bases). The CDR3 runs to 16 residues. V dropped 0 bases and J dropped 2 bases, with 11 bases sitting between them. Per germline, CDR1 LGHDT and CDR2 YNNKEL (reference sequence). The DNA of the CDR3 is TGTGCCAGCAGCCAAGATCCCGGGGAAGCCTACAATGAGCAGTTCTTC. It codes for CASSQDPGEAYNEQFF.

The V gene is TRBV4-1, the J gene TRBJ2-7; 7 bases line up with TRBD1. Trimming took 5 bases from V and 2 from J; bases not matched to a gene: 3. Germline assignment: CDR1 MGHRA and CDR2 YSYEKL. CDR3 size: 13 residues. Here the CDR3 DNA reads TGCGCCAGCAGCGTCGGGACAGCCTACGAGCAGTACGTC. Encoded protein: CASSVGTAYEQYV.

The chain is built from TRBV28 and TRBJ1-3, with a weak D call TRBD1 (5 bases). Germline lookup yields CDR1 MDHEN and CDR2 SYDVKM. The germline V and J ends were trimmed by 7 bases and 1 base, with 11 bases remaining between them. This CDR3 is built from 14 residues. This CDR3 reads CASKLGGSGNTIYF. CDR3 nucleotides: TGTGCCAGCAAATTGGGGGGATCTGGAAACACCATATATTTT.

The chain recombines TRBV6-5 with TRBJ1-1; 8 positions match TRBD1. Germline CDR1 MNHEY, CDR2 SVGAGI. The trim removed 5 bases at V and 6 bases at J, leaving 5 bases unmatched. CDR3 length: 13 residues. In DNA, the CDR3 is TGTGCCAGCAGTACAGGGGGAAACGCTGAAGCTTTCTTT. It encodes CASSTGGNAEAFF.

This clone was observed a single time. The rearrangement uses TRBV10-2 and TRBJ1-3; TRBD1 agrees at 9 bases. V was clipped by 3 bases and J by 0 bases; unmatched bases: 6. Per the germline V gene, CDR1 is WSHSY and CDR2 is SAAADI. There are 17 residues in the CDR3. Written as DNA, the CDR3 is TGCGCCAGCAGTGAAACCGGGACAGGGAGCTCTGGAAACACCATATATTTT. This gives the protein CASSETGTGSSGNTIYF.

A few counts support this clone. The gene calls are TRBV10-3 and TRBJ2-1, with 9 bases fitting TRBD2. Trimming took 6 bases from V and 0 from J; bases not matched to a gene: 6. The CDR3 consists of 16 residues. The germline gives CDR1 ENHRY, CDR2 SYGVKD. CDR3 nucleotides: TGTGCCATCAGGACTAGCGGACAGAGCTCCTACAATGAGCAGTTCTTC. Its protein product is CAIRTSGQSSYNEQFF.

The rearrangement links TRBV7-9 to TRBJ2-1, with D possibly being TRBD2 (6 bases). The V gene's germline CDR1 is SEHNR and CDR2 FQNEAQ (reference sequence). V gave up 5 bases and J gave up 13 bases, with 9 bases separating them. The length of the CDR3 is 10 residues. CDR3 region: CASSPGLQFF. The CDR3 DNA reads TGTGCCAGCAGCCCGGGACTTCAGTTCTTC. Supplemented by reference TRBV7-9 and TRBJ2-1, the full variable domain reads DTGVSQNPRHKITKRGQNVTFRCDPISEHNRLYWYRQTLGQGPEFLTYFQNEAQLEKSRLLSDRFSAERPKGSFSTLEIQRTEQGDSAMYLCASSPGLQFFGPGTRLTVL.